What follows are 5 T cell receptor beta chains derived from one specimen sequenced in a study of cytomegalovirus exposure and HLA in healthy donors. With 60 Vbeta and 13 Jbeta primers, the PCR was carried out. Here immunoSEQ multiplex PCR was the method, and the copy in TCRdb shows in-frame clones only, minus some. The sample shows around 100,000 clones, more than 70% of them seen only once. The sample consisted of PBMCs. These receptors all come from a woman aged 60-70 years in good health and CMV-seropositive.

This chain uses TRBV28 with TRBJ1-5; D might be TRBD1 (5 bases). This CDR3 comprises 13 residues. Trimming shortened V by 7 bases and J by 5 bases, and 12 bases separated the two germline ends. Germline CDR1 and CDR2: MDHEN and SYDVKM. The CDR3 nucleotides are TGTGCCAGCAAACGACAGCTCTATCAGCCCCAGCATTTT. Translated: CASKRQLYQPQHF.

The chain carries TRBV10-3 and TRBJ1-5; D may be TRBD1 (6 bases). The ends were cut back, 3 bases at V and 7 bases at J, with 13 bases in the middle. The CDR3 extends over 14 amino acids. Germline-derived CDR1 and CDR2 are ENHRY and SYGVKD. The CDR3 spells CAISDRGAEQPQHF. The CDR3 DNA reads as TGTGCCATCAGTGACCGGGGGGCCGAACAGCCCCAGCATTTT.

Only a few counts were recorded for this clone. The rearrangement joins TRBV6-5 to TRBJ1-5, with 7 bases matching TRBD1. The trim removed 7 bases at V and 2 bases at J, leaving 2 bases unmatched. In germline, CDR1 is MNHEY, CDR2 SVGAGI. This CDR3 comprises 13 residues. CDR3 amino acids: CASKGTGNQPQHF. Written as DNA, the CDR3 is TGTGCCAGCAAAGGGACAGGCAATCAGCCCCAGCATTTT.

There are a few counts of this clone. The rearrangement links TRBV5-1 to TRBJ1-1, with D unresolved. The CDR3 is 15 amino acids. V lost 2 bases and J lost 1, with 12 bases in between. The germline CDR1 and CDR2 sequences are SGHRS and YFSETQ. The CDR3 DNA follows: TGCGCCAGCAGCTTCCGGGAGTACCCGAACACTGAAGCTTTCTTT. Translated: CASSFREYPNTEAFF.

The chain uses TRBV6-6 and TRBJ1-5, with TRBD1 matching 10 bases. V lost 4 bases and J lost 3; bases outside the gene matches: 6. This CDR3 spans 16 amino acids. Germline CDR1 and CDR2: MNHNY and SVGAGI (reference sequence). CDR3: CASSFGTGELNQPQHF. The DNA for the CDR3 is TGTGCCAGCAGTTTTGGGACAGGGGAACTCAATCAGCCCCAGCATTTT.